This entry lists 26 T cell receptor beta chains sequenced from one sample in a study of T cells expressing NK-cell markers. From its re-call of the 5' RACE reads, TCRdb lists each CDR3 protein once, without DNA. The table lists hundreds of thousands of distinct CDR3 sequences. Specimen: blood T cells: a sorted CD56 or NKG2C T cell subset, CD4+ or CD8+ T cells, or bulk PBMC T cells (not recorded which). The receptors were sampled from a woman between 18 and 69 years old in good health.

This chain connects TRBV6-5 to TRBJ2-3; as DNA is missing, the TRBD2 call by TCRdb cannot be tested. CDR1 and CDR2 (germline): MNHEY, SVGAGI. The CDR3 contains 15 residues. The CDR3 loop reads CASSYERGGTDTQYF.

V usage is TRBV20-1 and J usage is TRBJ1-6. Germline assignment: CDR1 DFQATT and CDR2 SNEGSKA (reference sequence). The CDR3 is 14 residues long. The CDR3 protein is CSAWEGLDNSPLHF.

The chain combines TRBV12-3 or TRBV12-4 with TRBJ1-5; absent DNA, TCRdb's TRBD1 call cannot be checked. The CDR3 is 13 amino acids. CDR3 region: CASSQGINQPQHF.

J is TRBJ2-5 and V is TRBV19; TCRdb picks TRBD1, but there is no DNA to check that call. The germline V gene has CDR1 LNHDA and CDR2 SQIVND (reference sequence). This CDR3 contains 19 residues. CDR3: CASIGRDSETRVGETAQYF. The whole variable domain, remainder taken from reference TRBV19 and TRBJ2-5, is DGGITQSPKYLFRKEGQNVTLSCEQNLNHDAMYWYRQDPGQGLRLIYYSQIVNDFQKGDIAEGYSVSREKKESFPLTVTSAQKNPTAFYLCASIGRDSETRVGETAQYFGPGTRLLVL.

J is TRBJ1-3 and V is TRBV12-3 or TRBV12-4. The CDR3 runs to 14 residues. CDR3 sequence reads: CASSLSGPGNTIYF.

V usage is TRBV14 and J usage is TRBJ2-3; TCRdb selects TRBD2, and the lack of DNA leaves this call unchecked. Germline CDR1 and CDR2: SGHDN and FVKESK. This CDR3 spans 15 amino acids. This CDR3 is CASSPLAGGPGTQYF. The whole variable domain, filled in from reference TRBV14 and TRBJ2-3, reads EAGVTQFPSHSVIEKGQTVTLRCDPISGHDNLYWYRRVMGKEIKFLLHFVKESKQDESGMPNNRFLAERTGGTYSTLKVQPAELEDSGVYFCASSPLAGGPGTQYFGPGTRLTVL.

CDR3: CASSPSFGSTGELFF. The chain is built from TRBV6-1 and TRBJ2-2. CDR3 size: 15 residues. Germline CDR1 reads MNHNS; CDR2 reads SASEGT.

The chain joins TRBV20-1 to TRBJ2-3. The CDR3 runs to 12 residues. Germline V CDR1 and CDR2: DFQATT, SNEGSKA (reference sequence). CDR3 region: CSARRSTDTQYF.

The genes are TRBV6-1 and TRBJ1-6; as DNA is missing, the TRBD1 call by TCRdb cannot be tested. Germline CDR1 is MNHNS and CDR2 is SASEGT. The CDR3 has 16 amino acids. CDR3 loop: CASRVGTVSYNSPLHF.

V usage is TRBV7-3 and J usage is TRBJ2-7. CDR1 and CDR2 from the germline V gene are SGHTA and FQGTGA. The CDR3 extends over 13 amino acids. CDR3 protein: CASSYSFSYEQYF.

V and J are TRBV20-1 and TRBJ1-5; TCRdb's D call, TRBD1, is unchecked because there is no DNA. CDR1 is DFQATT and CDR2 is SNEGSKA in the germline V gene (reference sequence). The CDR3 is made up of 13 amino acids. CDR3: CSAGTDSNQPQHF.

The chain joins TRBV9 to TRBJ2-3; the TCRdb D gene call, TRBD1, has no DNA to confirm it. The CDR3 is made up of 16 amino acids. The germline gives CDR1 SGDLS, CDR2 YYNGEE. CDR3 amino acids: CASSVRAGVGTDTQYF.

The chain recombines TRBV20-1 with TRBJ2-2; the TRBD2 assignment by TCRdb is unverifiable without DNA. The germline V gene encodes CDR1 DFQATT and CDR2 SNEGSKA (reference sequence). The CDR3 sequence is 20 residues long. The CDR3 loop reads CSATGQIGTSGRKNTGELFF.

The chain combines TRBV6-1 with TRBJ2-3; TCRdb's D call, TRBD1, is unchecked because there is no DNA. The germline V gene has CDR1 MNHNS and CDR2 SASEGT. This CDR3 comprises 14 residues. The CDR3 is CASALAVKPDTQYF.

The V and J genes are TRBV7-6 and TRBJ1-4. The CDR3 covers 12 residues. The germline gives CDR1 SGHVS, CDR2 FNYEAQ. This chain's CDR3 is CASSSDRYKVFF.

The chain employs TRBV12-3 or TRBV12-4 and TRBJ1-2; no DNA is available, so the TRBD1 call from TCRdb remains unchecked. The CDR3 runs 13 residues. The CDR3 is CASRNTGGYGYTF.

This chain connects TRBV5-1 to TRBJ1-6. This CDR3 has 15 amino acids. The germline gives CDR1 SGHRS, CDR2 YFSETQ. Here the CDR3 reads CASSSPHGDASPLHF.

The rearrangement uses TRBV5-4 and TRBJ1-2; with no DNA, the TCRdb D assignment of TRBD1 cannot be verified. The CDR3 sequence is 14 residues long. The germline CDR1 and CDR2 sequences are SGHNT and YYREEE (reference sequence). CDR3 loop: CASSFSGTGAGYTF.

J is TRBJ2-2 and V is TRBV7-7; lacking DNA, the TRBD2 call made by TCRdb goes unchecked. Per germline, CDR1 SSHAT and CDR2 FNYEAQ (reference sequence). This CDR3 has 16 amino acids. CDR3 loop: CASSSLAGDYTGELFF.

The chain is built from TRBV7-9 and TRBJ2-2. The length of the CDR3 is 16 residues. Germline V gene sequence: CDR1 SEHNR, CDR2 FQNEAQ (reference sequence). CDR3: CASSEDINPNTGELFF.

V gene TRBV4-2 combines with J gene TRBJ1-1. CDR1 is LGHNA and CDR2 is YNFKEQ in the germline V gene. The CDR3 length is 13 residues. This chain's CDR3 is CASSHVARTEAFF.

V and J are TRBV5-6 and TRBJ1-2; TCRdb outputs TRBD1, but without DNA this stays unchecked. From germline, CDR1 is SGHDT and CDR2 YYEEEE. CDR3 length: 16 residues. The CDR3 loop reads CASSLDPGGADYGYTF.

The chain joins TRBV5-8 to TRBJ2-1; the D call of TRBD2 rests on TCRdb alone, since no DNA is present to check it. The CDR3 spans 17 residues. Germline assignment: CDR1 SGHTS and CDR2 YDEGEE. The CDR3 sequence: CASKPDLAGGVYNEQFF.

This chain connects TRBV6-2 or TRBV6-3 to TRBJ2-3. The V gene's germline CDR1 is MNHEY and CDR2 SVGEGT. The CDR3 loop spans 13 amino acids. CDR3 protein: CASSYSPITTQYF.

The J gene is TRBJ1-2, the V gene TRBV4-3; TCRdb's D call of TRBD1 is untestable without DNA. CDR1 and CDR2 (germline): LGHNA, YSLEER. There are 15 residues in the CDR3. CDR3 loop: CASSQGTATGYGYTF.

The chain combines TRBV29-1 with TRBJ1-1; absent DNA, TCRdb's TRBD1 call cannot be checked. Germline CDR1 and CDR2: SQVTM and ANQGSEA. CDR3 length: 14 residues. The CDR3 protein is CSVATTGGLAEAFF.